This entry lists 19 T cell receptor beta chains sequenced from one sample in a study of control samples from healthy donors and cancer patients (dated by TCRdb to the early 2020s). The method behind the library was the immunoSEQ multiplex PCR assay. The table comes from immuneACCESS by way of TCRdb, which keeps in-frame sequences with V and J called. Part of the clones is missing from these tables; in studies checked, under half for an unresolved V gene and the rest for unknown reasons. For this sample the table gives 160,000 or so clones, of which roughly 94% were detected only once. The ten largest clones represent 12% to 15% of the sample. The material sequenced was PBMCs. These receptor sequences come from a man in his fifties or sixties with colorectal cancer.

CDR3 region: CAISESIGLNSPLHF. CDR3 DNA sequence: TGTGCCATCAGTGAGTCAATAGGGCTGAATTCACCCCTCCACTTT. The J gene is TRBJ1-6, the V gene TRBV10-3; D unresolved. CDR1 and CDR2 from the germline V gene are ENHRY and SYGVKD. Between the trimmed V and J ends, which lost 0 bases and 7 bases, there was a span of 10 bases. The CDR3 extends over 15 amino acids.

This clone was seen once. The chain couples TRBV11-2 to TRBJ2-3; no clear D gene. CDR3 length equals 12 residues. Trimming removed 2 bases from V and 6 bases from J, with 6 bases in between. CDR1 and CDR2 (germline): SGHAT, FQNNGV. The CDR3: CASSLSWDTQYF. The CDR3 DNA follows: TGTGCCAGCAGCTTAAGTTGGGATACGCAGTATTTT.

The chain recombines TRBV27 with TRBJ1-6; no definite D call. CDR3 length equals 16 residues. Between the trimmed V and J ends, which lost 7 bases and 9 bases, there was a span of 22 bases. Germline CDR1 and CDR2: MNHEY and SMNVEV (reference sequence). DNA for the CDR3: TGTGCCAGCACCTTTGCCACCTCCGGAGTCTCTTCACCCCTCCACTTT. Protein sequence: CASTFATSGVSSPLHF.

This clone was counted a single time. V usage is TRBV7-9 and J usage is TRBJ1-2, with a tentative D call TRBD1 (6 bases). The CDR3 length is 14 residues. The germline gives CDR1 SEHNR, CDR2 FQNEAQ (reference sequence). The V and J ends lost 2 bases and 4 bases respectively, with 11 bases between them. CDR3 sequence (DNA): TGTGCCAGCAGCTTATACAGGGAGGGCTATGGCTACACCTTC. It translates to CASSLYREGYGYTF.

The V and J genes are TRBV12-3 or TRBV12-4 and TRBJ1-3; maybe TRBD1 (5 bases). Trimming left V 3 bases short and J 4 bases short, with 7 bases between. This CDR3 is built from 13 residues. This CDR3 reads CASSLGPGNTIYF. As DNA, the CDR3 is TGTGCCAGCAGTTTGGGGCCCGGAAACACCATATATTTT.

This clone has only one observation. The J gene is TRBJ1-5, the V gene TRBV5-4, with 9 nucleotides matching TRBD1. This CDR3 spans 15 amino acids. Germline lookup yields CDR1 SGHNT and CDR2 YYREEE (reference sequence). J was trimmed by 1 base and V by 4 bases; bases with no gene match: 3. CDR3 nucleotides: TGTGCCAGCAGCATAGGACAGGGGAGCAATCAGCCCCAGCATTTT. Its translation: CASSIGQGSNQPQHF. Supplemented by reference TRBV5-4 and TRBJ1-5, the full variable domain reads ETGVTQSPTHLIKTRGQQVTLRCSSQSGHNTVSWYQQALGQGPQFIFQYYREEENGRGNFPPRFSGLQFPNYSSELNVNALELDDSALYLCASSIGQGSNQPQHFGDGTRLSIL.

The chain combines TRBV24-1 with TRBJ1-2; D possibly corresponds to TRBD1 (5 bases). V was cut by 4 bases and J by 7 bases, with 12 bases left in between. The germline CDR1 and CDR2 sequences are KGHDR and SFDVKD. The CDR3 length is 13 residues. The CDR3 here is CATSEPGLGGYTF. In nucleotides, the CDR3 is TGTGCCACCAGTGAACCAGGGTTGGGTGGCTACACCTTC.

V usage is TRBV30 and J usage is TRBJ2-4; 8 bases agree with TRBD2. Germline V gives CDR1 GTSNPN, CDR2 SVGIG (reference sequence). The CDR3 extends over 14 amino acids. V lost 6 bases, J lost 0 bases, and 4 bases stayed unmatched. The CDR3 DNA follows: TGTGCCTGCGAGCGGGGGCCAGCCAAAAACATTCAGTACTTC. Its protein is CACERGPAKNIQYF.

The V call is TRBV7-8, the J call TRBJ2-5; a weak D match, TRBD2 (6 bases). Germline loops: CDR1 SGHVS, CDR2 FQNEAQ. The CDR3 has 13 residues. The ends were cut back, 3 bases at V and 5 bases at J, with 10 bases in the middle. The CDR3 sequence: CASSFGGPETQYF. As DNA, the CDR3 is TGTGCCAGCAGCTTCGGAGGGCCTGAGACCCAGTACTTC. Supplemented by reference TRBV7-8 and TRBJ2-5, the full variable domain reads GAGVSQSPRYKVAKRGQDVALRCDPISGHVSLFWYQQALGQGPEFLTYFQNEAQLDKSGLPSDRFFAERPEGSVSTLKIQRTQQEDSAVYLCASSFGGPETQYFGPGTRLLVL.

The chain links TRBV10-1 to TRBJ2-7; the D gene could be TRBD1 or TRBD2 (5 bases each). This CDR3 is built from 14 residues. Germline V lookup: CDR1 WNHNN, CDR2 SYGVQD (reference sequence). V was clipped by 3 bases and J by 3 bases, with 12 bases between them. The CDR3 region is CASSDPKRGYEQYF. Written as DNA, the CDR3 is TGCGCCAGCAGTGACCCCAAGAGGGGCTACGAGCAGTACTTC.

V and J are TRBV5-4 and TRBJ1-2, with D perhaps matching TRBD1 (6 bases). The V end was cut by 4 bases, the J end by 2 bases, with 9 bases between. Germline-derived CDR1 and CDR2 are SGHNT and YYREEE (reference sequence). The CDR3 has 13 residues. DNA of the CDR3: TGTGCCAGCAGCGAGGACAGAAACTATGGCTACACCTTC. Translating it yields CASSEDRNYGYTF.

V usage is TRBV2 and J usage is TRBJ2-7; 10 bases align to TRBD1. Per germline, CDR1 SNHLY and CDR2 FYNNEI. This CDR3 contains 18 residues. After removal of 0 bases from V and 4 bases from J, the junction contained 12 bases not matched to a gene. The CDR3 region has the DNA TGTGCCAGCAGTGAAGCGCTTCGAGGACAGGGGGTAAGATACGAGCAGTACTTC. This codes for CASSEALRGQGVRYEQYF.

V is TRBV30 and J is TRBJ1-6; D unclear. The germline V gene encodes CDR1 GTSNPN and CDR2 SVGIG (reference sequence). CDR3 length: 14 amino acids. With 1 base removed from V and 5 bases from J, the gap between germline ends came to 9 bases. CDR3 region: CAWSGQVDNSPLHF. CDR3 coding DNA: TGTGCCTGGAGTGGTCAGGTTGATAATTCACCCCTCCACTTT. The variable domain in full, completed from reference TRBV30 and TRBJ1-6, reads SQTIHQWPATLVQPVGSPLSLECTVEGTSNPNLYWYRQAAGRGLQLLFYSVGIGQISSEVPQNLSASRPQDRQFILSSKKLLLSDSGFYLCAWSGQVDNSPLHFGNGTRLTVT.

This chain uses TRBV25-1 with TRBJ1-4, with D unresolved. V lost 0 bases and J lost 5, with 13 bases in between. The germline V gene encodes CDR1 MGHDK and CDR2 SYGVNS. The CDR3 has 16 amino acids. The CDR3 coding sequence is TGTGCCAGCAGTGAATATGTGGGCGCCCCCAATGAAAAACTGTTTTTT. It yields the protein CASSEYVGAPNEKLFF.

DNA of the CDR3: TGCGCCAGCAGCCAAGATGCATGGGGTGATGCTGAAGCTTTCTTT. Translation gives CASSQDAWGDAEAFF. The genes are TRBV4-1 and TRBJ1-1; D gene uncertain. CDR3 length: 15 residues. Germline V gene lookup returns CDR1 MGHRA and CDR2 YSYEKL. Trimming stripped 0 bases from V and 6 bases from J, with 14 bases between.

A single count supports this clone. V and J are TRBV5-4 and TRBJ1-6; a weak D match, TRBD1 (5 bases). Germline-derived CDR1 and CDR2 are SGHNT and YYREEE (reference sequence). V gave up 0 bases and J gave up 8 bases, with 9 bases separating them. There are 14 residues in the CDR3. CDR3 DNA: TGTGCCAGCAGCTTGGTACTGGGGGATTCACCCCTCCACTTT. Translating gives CASSLVLGDSPLHF. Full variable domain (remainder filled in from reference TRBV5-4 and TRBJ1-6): ETGVTQSPTHLIKTRGQQVTLRCSSQSGHNTVSWYQQALGQGPQFIFQYYREEENGRGNFPPRFSGLQFPNYSSELNVNALELDDSALYLCASSLVLGDSPLHFGNGTRLTVT.

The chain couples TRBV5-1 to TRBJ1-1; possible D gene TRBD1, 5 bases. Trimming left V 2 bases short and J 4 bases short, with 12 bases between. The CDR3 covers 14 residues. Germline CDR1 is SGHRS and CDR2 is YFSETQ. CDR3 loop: CASSLTAGGTEAFF. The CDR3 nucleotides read TGCGCCAGCAGCTTAACGGCCGGGGGCACTGAAGCTTTCTTT.

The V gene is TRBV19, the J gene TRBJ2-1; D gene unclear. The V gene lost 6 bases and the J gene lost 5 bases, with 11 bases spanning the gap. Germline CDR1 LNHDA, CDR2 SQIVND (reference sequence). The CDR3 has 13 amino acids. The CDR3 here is CASRFTTDNEQFF. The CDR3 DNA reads TGTGCCAGTAGGTTCACGACGGACAATGAGCAGTTCTTC.

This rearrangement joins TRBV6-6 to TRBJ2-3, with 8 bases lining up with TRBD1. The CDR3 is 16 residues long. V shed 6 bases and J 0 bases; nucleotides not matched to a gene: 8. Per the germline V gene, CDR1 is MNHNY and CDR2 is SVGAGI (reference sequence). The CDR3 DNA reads TGTGCCAGCAGCCTATACCGGGACAGGAGCACAGATACGCAGTATTTT. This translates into CASSLYRDRSTDTQYF.